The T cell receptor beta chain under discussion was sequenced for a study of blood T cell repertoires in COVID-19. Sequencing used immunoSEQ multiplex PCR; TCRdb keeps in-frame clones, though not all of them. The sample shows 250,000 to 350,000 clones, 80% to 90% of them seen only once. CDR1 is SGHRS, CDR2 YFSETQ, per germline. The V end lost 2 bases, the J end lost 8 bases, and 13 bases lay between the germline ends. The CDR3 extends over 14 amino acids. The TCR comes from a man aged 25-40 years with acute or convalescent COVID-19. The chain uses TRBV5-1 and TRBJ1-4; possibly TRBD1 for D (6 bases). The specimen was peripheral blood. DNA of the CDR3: TGCGCCAGCAGCTTCGCGGGGGCTCGAGAAAAACTGTTTTTT. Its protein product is CASSFAGAREKLFF.